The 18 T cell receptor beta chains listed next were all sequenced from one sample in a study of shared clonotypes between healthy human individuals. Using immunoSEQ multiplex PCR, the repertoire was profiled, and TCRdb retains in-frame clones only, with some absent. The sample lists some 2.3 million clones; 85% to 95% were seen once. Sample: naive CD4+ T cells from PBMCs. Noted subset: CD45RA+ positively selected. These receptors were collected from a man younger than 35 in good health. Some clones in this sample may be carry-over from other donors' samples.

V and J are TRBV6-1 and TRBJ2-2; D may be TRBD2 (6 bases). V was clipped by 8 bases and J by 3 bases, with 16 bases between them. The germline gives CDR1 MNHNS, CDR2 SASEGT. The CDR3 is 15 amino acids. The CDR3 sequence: CASLAPGVHTGELFF. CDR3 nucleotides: TGTGCCAGCCTAGCTCCGGGGGTGCACACCGGGGAGCTGTTTTTT.

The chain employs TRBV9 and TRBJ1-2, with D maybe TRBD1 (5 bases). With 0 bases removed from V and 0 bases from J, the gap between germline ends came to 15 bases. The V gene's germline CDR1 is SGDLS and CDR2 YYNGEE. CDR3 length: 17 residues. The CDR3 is CASSVEAGFSANYGYTF. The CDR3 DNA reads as TGTGCCAGCAGCGTAGAGGCAGGGTTCTCAGCTAACTATGGCTACACCTTC.

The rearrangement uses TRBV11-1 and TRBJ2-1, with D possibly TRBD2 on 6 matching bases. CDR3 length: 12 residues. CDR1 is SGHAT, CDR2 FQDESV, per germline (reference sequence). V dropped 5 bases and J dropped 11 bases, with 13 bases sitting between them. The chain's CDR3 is CASSPTSPQQFF. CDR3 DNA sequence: TGTGCCAGCAGCCCAACTAGCCCACAGCAGTTCTTC.

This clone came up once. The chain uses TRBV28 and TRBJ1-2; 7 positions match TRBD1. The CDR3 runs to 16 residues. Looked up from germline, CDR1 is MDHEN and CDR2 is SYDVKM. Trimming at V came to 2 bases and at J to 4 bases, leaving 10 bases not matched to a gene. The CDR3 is CASSLGGGGRTYGYTF. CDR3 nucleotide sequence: TGTGCCAGCAGTTTAGGGGGAGGGGGCAGGACCTATGGCTACACCTTC.

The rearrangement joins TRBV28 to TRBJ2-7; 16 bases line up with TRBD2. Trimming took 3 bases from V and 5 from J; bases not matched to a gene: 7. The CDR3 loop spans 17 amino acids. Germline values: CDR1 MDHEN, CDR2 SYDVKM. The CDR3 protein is CASSFLGGLAGGHEQYF. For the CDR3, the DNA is TGTGCCAGCAGTTTTCTCGGGGGACTAGCGGGAGGGCACGAGCAGTACTTC.

This chain's CDR3 is CASSQEPGSTEAFF. The CDR3 bases are TGCGCCAGCAGCCAAGAACCAGGGTCCACTGAAGCTTTCTTT. The rearrangement joins TRBV4-3 to TRBJ1-1; weak D call: TRBD1 (5 bases). V lost 0 bases and J 4 bases, leaving 9 bases between the germline ends. This CDR3 comprises 14 residues. Germline CDR1 reads LGHNA; CDR2 reads YSLEER.

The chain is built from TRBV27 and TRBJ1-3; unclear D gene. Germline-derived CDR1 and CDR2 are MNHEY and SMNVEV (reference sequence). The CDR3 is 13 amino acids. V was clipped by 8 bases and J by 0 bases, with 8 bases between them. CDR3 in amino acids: CASARFSGNTIYF. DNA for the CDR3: TGTGCCAGCGCCAGGTTCTCTGGAAACACCATATATTTT.

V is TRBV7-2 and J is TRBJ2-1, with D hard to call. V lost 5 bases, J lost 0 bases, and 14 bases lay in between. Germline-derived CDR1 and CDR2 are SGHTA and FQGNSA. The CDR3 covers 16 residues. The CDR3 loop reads CASSIQAESSYNEQFF. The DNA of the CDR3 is TGTGCCAGCAGCATTCAGGCAGAAAGCTCCTACAATGAGCAGTTCTTC. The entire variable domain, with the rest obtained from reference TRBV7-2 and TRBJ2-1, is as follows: GAGVSQSPSNKVTEKGKDVELRCDPISGHTALYWYRQSLGQGLEFLIYFQGNSAPDKSGLPSDRFSAERTGGSVSTLTIQRTQQEDSAVYLCASSIQAESSYNEQFFGPGTRLTVL.

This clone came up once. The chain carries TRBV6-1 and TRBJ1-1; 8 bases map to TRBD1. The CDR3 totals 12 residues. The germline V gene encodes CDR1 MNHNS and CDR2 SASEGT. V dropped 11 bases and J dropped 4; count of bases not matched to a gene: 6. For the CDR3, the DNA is TGTGCCGGAGGACAGGGCAGCACTGAAGCTTTCTTT. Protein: CAGGQGSTEAFF.

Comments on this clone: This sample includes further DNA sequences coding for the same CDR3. The CDR3 coding sequence is TGCAGTGCTAGTCGGGGCTACGAGCAGTACTTC. Translated: CSASRGYEQYF. The chain has TRBV20-1 and TRBJ2-7; D may be TRBD2 (5 bases). Germline CDR1 is DFQATT and CDR2 is SNEGSKA (reference sequence). V dropped 3 bases and J dropped 3 bases, with 6 bases sitting between them. The CDR3 length is 11 residues.

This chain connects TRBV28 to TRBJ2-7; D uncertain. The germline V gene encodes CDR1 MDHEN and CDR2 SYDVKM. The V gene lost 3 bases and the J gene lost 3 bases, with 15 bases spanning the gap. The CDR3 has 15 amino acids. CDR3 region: CASSFGIETIYEQYF. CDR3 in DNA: TGTGCCAGCAGTTTCGGTATCGAGACCATCTACGAGCAGTACTTC.

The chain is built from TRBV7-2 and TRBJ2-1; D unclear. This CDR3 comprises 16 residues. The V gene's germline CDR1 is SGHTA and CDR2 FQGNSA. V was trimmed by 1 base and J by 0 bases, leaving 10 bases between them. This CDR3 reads CASSLEVGLSYNEQFF. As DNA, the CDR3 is TGTGCCAGCAGCTTAGAGGTGGGCCTCTCCTACAATGAGCAGTTCTTC.

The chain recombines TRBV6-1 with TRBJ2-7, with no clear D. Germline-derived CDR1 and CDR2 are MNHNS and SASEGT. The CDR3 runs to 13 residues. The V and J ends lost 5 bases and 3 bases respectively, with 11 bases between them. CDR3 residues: CASSLTSGYEQYF. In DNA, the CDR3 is TGTGCCAGCAGTTTAACGTCGGGCTACGAGCAGTACTTC.

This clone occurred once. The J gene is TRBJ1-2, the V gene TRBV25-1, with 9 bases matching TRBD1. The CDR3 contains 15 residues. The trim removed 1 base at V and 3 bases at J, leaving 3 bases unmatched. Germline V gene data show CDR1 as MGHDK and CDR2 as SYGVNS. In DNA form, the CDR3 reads TGTGCCAGCAGTGAATTACGACAGGGGGACTATGGCTACACCTTC. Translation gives CASSELRQGDYGYTF.

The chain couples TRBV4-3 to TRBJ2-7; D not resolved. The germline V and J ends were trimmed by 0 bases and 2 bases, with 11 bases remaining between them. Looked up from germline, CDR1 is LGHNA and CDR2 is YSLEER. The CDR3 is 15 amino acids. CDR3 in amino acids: CASSQDPSDTYEQYF. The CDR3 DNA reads TGCGCCAGCAGCCAAGATCCGAGCGACACCTACGAGCAGTACTTC.

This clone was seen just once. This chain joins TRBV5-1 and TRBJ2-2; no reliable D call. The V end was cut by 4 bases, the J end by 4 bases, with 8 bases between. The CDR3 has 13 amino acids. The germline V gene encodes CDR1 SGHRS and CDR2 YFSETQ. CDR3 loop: CASSRIPTGELFF. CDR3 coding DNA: TGCGCCAGCAGCCGAATTCCCACCGGGGAGCTGTTTTTT.

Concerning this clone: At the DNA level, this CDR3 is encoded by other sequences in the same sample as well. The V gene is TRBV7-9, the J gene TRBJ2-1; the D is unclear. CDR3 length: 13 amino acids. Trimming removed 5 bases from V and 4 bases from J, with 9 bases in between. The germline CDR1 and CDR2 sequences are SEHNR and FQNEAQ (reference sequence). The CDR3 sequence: CASSLGAYNEQFF. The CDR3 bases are TGTGCCAGCAGCCTAGGAGCGTACAATGAGCAGTTCTTC.

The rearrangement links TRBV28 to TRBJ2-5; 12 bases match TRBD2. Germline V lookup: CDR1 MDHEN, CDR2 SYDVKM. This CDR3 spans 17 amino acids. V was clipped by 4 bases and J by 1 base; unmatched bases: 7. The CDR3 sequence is CASSSIGLAGSQETQYF. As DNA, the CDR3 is TGTGCCAGCAGTTCCATCGGACTAGCGGGATCCCAAGAGACCCAGTACTTC. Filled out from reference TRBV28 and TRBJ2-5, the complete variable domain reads DVKVTQSSRYLVKRTGEKVFLECVQDMDHENMFWYRQDPGLGLRLIYFSYDVKMKEKGDIPEGYSVSREKKERFSLILESASTNQTSMYLCASSSIGLAGSQETQYFGPGTRLLVL.